The clone carrying this T cell receptor beta chain has at least ten counts. No antigen is known for it. Library construction for TCR beta used iRepertoire HTBI primers and Arm-PCR of CDR3 regions. From the multiplex PCR reads, TCRdb called clonotypes with MiXCR, one entry per CDR3 protein. The table lists about 470,000 distinct CDR3 sequences, under 25% of them singletons. This record comes from a study of regulatory T cells in long-lasting Graves disease. As to time point: persistent/refractory GD, antithyroid drugs over 5 years with positive TRAb. PBMCs provided the RNA from which the TCR library was made. Findings and caveats of the study: TCR diversity in persistent Graves' patients was below that of newly diagnosed ones.

The CDR3 is 13 residues long. V was clipped by 7 bases and J by 2 bases, with 11 bases between them. Germline V lookup: CDR1 MNHEY, CDR2 SMNVEV (reference sequence). The receptor's source is a female donor with Graves disease. Source: peripheral blood mononuclear cells (PBMCs), taken when the disease was refractory, from a patient treated with antithyroid drugs. This chain links TRBV27 with TRBJ2-5; maybe TRBD1 (6 bases). CDR3 loop: CASMKGVQETQYF. DNA for the CDR3: TGTGCCAGCATGAAGGGGGTTCAAGAGACCCAGTACTTC.